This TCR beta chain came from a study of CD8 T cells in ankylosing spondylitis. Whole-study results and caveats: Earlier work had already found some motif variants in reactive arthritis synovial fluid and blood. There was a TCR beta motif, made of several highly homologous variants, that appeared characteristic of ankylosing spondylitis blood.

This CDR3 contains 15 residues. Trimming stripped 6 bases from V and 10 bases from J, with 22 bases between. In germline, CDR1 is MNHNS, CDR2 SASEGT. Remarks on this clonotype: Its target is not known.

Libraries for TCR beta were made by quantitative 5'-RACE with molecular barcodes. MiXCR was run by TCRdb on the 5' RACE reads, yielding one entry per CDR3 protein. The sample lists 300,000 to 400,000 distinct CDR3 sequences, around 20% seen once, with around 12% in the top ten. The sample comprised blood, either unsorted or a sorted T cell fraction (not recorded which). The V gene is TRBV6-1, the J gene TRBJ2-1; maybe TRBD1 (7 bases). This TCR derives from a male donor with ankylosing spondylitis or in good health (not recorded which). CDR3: CASSFTSDREEEQFF. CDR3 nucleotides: TGTGCCAGCAGCTTTACATCTGACAGGGAGGAGGAGCAGTTCTTC.